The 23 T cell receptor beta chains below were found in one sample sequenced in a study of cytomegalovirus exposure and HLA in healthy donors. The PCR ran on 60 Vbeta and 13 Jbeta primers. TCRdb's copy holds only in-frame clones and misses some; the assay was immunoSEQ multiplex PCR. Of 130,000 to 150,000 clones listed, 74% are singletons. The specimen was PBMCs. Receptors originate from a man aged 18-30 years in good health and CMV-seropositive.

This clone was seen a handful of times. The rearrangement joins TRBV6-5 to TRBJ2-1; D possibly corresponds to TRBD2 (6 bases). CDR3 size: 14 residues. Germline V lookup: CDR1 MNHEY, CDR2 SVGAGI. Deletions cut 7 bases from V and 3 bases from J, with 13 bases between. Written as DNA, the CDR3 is TGTGCCAGCACCGCAGGGACTCTCTACAATGAGCAGTTCTTC. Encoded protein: CASTAGTLYNEQFF.

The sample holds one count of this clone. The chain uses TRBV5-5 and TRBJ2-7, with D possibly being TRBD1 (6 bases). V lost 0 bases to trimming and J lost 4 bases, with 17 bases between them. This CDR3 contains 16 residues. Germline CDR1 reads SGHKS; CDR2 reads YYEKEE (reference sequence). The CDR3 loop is CASSLGQAALGYEQYF. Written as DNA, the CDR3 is TGTGCCAGCAGCTTGGGACAGGCGGCACTTGGTTACGAGCAGTACTTC.

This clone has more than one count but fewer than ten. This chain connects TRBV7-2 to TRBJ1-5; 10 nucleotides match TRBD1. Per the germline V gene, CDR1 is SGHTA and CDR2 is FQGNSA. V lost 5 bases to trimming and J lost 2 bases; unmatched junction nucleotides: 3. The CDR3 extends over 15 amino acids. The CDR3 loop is CASSGDRGRNQPQHF. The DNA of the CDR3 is TGTGCCAGCAGCGGAGACAGGGGGCGCAATCAGCCCCAGCATTTT.

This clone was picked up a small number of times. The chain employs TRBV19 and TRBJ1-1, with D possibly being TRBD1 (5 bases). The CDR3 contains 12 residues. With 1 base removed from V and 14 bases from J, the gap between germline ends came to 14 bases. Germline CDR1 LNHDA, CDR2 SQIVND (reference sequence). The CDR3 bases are TGTGCCAGTAGTATAGCGAAAGGGGCGGCCTTCTTT. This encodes CASSIAKGAAFF. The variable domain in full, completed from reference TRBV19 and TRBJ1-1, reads DGGITQSPKYLFRKEGQNVTLSCEQNLNHDAMYWYRQDPGQGLRLIYYSQIVNDFQKGDIAEGYSVSREKKESFPLTVTSAQKNPTAFYLCASSIAKGAAFFGQGTRLTVV.

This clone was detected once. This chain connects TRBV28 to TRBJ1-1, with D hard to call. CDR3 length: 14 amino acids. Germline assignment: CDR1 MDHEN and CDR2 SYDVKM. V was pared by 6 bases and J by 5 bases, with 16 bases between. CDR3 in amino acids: CASSLGRGWTEAFF. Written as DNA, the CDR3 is TGTGCCAGCAGCCTCGGGCGGGGTTGGACTGAAGCTTTCTTT. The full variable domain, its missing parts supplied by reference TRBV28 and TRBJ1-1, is DVKVTQSSRYLVKRTGEKVFLECVQDMDHENMFWYRQDPGLGLRLIYFSYDVKMKEKGDIPEGYSVSREKKERFSLILESASTNQTSMYLCASSLGRGWTEAFFGQGTRLTVV.

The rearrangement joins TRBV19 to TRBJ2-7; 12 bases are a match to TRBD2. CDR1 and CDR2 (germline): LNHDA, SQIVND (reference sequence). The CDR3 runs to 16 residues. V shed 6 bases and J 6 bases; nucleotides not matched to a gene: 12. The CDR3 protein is CASRMSPLAGGSEQYF. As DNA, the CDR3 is TGTGCCAGTAGGATGTCCCCACTAGCGGGAGGTAGCGAGCAGTACTTC.

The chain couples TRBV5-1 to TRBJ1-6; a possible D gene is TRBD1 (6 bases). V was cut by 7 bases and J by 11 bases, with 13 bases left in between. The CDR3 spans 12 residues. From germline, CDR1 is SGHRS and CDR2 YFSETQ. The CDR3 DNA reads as TGCGCCAGCGGTGAACAGGGTCCACCCCTCCACTTT. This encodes CASGEQGPPLHF.

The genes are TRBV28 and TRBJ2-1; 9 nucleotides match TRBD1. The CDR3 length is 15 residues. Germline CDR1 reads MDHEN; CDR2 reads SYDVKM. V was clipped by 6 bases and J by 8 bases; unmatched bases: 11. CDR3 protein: CASSERQGGFDEQFF. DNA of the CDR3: TGTGCCAGCAGCGAACGACAGGGGGGCTTCGATGAGCAGTTCTTC.

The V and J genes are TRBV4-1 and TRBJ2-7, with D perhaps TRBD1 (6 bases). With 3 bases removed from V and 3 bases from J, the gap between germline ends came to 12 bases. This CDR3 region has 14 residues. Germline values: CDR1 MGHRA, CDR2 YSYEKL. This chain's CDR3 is CASSHAGQIYEQYF. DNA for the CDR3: TGCGCCAGCAGCCATGCTGGACAGATCTACGAGCAGTACTTC.

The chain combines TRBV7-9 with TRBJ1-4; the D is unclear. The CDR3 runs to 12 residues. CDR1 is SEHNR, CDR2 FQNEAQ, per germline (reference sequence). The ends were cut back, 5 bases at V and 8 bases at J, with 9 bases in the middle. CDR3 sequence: CASSPPLEKLFF. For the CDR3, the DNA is TGTGCCAGCAGCCCGCCACTAGAAAAACTGTTTTTT.

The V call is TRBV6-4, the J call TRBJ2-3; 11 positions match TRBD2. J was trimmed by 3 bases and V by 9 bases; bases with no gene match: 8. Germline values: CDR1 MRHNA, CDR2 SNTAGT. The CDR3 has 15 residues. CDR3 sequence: CASSLAGEGTDTQYF. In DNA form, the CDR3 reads TGTGCCAGTTCACTAGCGGGAGAAGGGACAGATACGCAGTATTTT.

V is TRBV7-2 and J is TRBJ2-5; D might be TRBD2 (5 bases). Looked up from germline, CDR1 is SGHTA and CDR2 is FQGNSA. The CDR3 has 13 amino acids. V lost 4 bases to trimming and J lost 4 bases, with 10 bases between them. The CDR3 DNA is TGTGCCAGCAGCTCCGGGAACGGAGAGACCCAGTACTTC. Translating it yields CASSSGNGETQYF. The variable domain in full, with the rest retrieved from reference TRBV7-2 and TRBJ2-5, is GAGVSQSPSNKVTEKGKDVELRCDPISGHTALYWYRQSLGQGLEFLIYFQGNSAPDKSGLPSDRFSAERTGGSVSTLTIQRTQQEDSAVYLCASSSGNGETQYFGPGTRLLVL.

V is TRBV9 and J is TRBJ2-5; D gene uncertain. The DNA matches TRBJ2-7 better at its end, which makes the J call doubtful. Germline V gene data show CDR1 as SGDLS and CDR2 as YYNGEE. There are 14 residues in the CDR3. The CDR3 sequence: CASSVAGHSYEQYF. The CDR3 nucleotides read TGTGCCAGCAGCGTAGCGGGTCACTCCTACGAGCAGTACTTC.

The CDR3 coding sequence is TGTGCCAGCAGCTCTCCGGACAGGGTCGGGTACGAGCAGTACTTC. It encodes CASSSPDRVGYEQYF. This rearrangement joins TRBV6-5 to TRBJ2-7; TRBD1 agrees at 8 bases. The germline V gene encodes CDR1 MNHEY and CDR2 SVGAGI. The trim removed 6 bases at V and 4 bases at J, leaving 11 bases unmatched. The CDR3 consists of 15 residues.

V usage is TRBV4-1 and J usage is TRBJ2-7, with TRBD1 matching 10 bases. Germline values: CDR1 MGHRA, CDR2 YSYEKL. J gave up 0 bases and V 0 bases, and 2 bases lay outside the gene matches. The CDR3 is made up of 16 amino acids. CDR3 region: CASSQDWTGGSYEQYF. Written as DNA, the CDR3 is TGCGCCAGCAGCCAAGATTGGACAGGGGGCTCCTACGAGCAGTACTTC.

The CDR3 DNA is TGTGCCAGCAGTACCTACGGGACAGGAGCTTACGAGCAGTACTTC. This codes for CASSTYGTGAYEQYF. The V call is TRBV27, the J call TRBJ2-7; TRBD1 agrees at 8 bases. The CDR3 loop spans 15 amino acids. V dropped 5 bases and J dropped 4; count of bases not matched to a gene: 10. Per the germline V gene, CDR1 is MNHEY and CDR2 is SMNVEV (reference sequence).

The CDR3 spells CATSRDGTEAFF. The CDR3 DNA reads as TGTGCCACCAGCAGAGACGGGACTGAAGCTTTCTTT. V usage is TRBV15 and J usage is TRBJ1-1; no reliable D call. This CDR3 spans 12 amino acids. The germline CDR1 and CDR2 sequences are LNHNV and YYDKDF (reference sequence). Trimming left V 0 bases short and J 5 bases short, with 4 bases between.

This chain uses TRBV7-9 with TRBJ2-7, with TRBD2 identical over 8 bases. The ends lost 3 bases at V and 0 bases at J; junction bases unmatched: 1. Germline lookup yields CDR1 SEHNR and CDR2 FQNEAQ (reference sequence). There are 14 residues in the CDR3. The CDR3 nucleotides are TGTGCCAGCAGCTTCCGGGGGGGCTCCTACGAGCAGTACTTC. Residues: CASSFRGGSYEQYF.

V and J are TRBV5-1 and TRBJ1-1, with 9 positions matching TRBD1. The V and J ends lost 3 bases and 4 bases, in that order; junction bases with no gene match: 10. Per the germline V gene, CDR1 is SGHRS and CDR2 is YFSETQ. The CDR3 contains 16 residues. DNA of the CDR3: TGCGCCAGCAGCTCGGGACAGGGATCGGTAAGCACTGAAGCTTTCTTT. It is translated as CASSSGQGSVSTEAFF.

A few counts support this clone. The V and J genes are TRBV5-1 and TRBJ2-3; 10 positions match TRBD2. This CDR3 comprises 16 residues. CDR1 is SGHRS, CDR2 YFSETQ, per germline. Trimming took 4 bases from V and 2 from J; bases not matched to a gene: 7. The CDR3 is CASSQLGLAVTDTQYF. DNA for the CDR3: TGCGCCAGCAGCCAGCTAGGACTAGCGGTCACAGATACGCAGTATTTT.

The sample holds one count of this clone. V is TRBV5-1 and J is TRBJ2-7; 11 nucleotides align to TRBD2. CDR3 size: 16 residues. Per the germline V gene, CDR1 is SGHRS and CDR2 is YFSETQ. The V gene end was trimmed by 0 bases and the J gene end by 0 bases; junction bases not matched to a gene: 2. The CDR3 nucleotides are TGCGCCAGCAGCTTGGGGACTAGCGGGCGCTCCTACGAGCAGTACTTC. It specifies CASSLGTSGRSYEQYF. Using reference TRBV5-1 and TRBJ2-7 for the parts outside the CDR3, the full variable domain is KAGVTQTPRYLIKTRGQQVTLSCSPISGHRSVSWYQQTPGQGLQFLFEYFSETQRNKGNFPGRFSGRQFSNSRSEMNVSTLELGDSALYLCASSLGTSGRSYEQYFGPGTRLTVT.

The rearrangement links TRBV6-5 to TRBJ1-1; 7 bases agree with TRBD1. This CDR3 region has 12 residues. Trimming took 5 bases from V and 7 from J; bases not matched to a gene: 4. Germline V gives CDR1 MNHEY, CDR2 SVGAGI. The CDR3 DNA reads TGTGCCAGCAGTAGGTGGACAGGTGAAGCTTTCTTT. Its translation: CASSRWTGEAFF.

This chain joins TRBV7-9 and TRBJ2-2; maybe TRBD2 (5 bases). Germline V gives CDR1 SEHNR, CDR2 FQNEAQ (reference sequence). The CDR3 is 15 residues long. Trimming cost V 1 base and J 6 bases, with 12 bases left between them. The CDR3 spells CASSLGAEPPGELFF. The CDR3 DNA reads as TGTGCCAGCAGCTTAGGAGCGGAGCCACCCGGGGAGCTGTTTTTT.